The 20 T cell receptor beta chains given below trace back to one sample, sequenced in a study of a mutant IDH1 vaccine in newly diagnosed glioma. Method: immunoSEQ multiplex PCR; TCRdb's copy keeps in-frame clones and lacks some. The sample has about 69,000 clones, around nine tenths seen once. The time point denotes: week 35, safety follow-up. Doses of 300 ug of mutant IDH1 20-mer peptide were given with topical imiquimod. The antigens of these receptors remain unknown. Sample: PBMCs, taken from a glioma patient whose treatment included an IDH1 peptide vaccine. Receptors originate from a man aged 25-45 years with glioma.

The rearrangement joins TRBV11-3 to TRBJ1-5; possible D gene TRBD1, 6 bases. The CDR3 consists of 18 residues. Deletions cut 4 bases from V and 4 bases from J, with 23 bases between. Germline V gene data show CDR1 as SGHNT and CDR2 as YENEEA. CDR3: CASSSTILDWGLNQPQHF. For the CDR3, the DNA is TGTGCCAGCAGCTCGACGATCTTGGACTGGGGGCTTAATCAGCCCCAGCATTTT.

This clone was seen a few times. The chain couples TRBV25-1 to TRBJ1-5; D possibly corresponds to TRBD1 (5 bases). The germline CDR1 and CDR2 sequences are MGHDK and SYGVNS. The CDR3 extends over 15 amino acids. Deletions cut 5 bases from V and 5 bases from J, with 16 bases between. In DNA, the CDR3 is TGTGCCAGCAGTCGTAGGGGCGAAGACGATCAGCCCCAGCATTTT. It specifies CASSRRGEDDQPQHF.

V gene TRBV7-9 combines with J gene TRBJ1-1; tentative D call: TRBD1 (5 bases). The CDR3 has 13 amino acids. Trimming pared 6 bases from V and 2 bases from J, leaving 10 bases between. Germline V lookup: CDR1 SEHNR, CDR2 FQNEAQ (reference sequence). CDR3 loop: CASRPQGNTEAFF. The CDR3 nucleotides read TGTGCCAGCAGGCCCCAGGGAAACACTGAAGCTTTCTTT.

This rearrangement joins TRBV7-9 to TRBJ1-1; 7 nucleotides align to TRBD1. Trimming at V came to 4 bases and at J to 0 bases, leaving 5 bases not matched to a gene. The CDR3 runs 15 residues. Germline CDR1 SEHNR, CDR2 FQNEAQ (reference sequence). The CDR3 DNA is TGTGCCAGCAGCTCCTGGACAGGCTTGAACACTGAAGCTTTCTTT. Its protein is CASSSWTGLNTEAFF.

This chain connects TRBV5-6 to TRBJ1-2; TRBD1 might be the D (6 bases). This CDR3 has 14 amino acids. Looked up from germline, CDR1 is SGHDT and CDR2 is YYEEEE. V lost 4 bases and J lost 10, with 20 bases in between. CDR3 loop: CASSRTPTGTIYTF. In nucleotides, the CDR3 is TGTGCCAGCAGCCGGACTCCCACAGGGACGATCTACACCTTC.

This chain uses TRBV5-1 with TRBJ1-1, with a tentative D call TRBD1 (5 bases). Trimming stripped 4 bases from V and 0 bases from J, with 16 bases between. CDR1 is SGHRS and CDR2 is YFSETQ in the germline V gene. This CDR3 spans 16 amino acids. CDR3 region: CASSPGTSGLNTEAFF. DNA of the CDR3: TGCGCCAGCAGCCCGGGGACCTCCGGTCTGAACACTGAAGCTTTCTTT.

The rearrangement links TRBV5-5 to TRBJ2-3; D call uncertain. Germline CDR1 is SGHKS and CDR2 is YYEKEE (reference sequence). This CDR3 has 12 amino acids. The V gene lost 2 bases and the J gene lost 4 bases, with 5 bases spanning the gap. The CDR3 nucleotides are TGTGCCAGCAGCTTTGGGGCAGATACGCAGTATTTT. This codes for CASSFGADTQYF.

DNA for the CDR3: TGTGCCAGCAGTGACGAGGGGAGCGGAGCCCCCTACGAGCAGTACTTC. Protein product: CASSDEGSGAPYEQYF. V is TRBV6-4 and J is TRBJ2-7, with D perhaps assigned TRBD1 or TRBD2 (5 bases each). Germline V gene lookup returns CDR1 MRHNA and CDR2 SNTAGT. The CDR3 has 16 residues. The V gene lost 2 bases and the J gene lost 2 bases, with 16 bases spanning the gap.

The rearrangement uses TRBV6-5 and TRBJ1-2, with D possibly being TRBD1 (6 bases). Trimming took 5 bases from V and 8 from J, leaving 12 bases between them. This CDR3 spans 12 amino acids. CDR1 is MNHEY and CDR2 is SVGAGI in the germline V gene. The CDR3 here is CASSQGLEGYTF. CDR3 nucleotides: TGTGCCAGCAGTCAGGGGTTGGAAGGCTACACCTTC.

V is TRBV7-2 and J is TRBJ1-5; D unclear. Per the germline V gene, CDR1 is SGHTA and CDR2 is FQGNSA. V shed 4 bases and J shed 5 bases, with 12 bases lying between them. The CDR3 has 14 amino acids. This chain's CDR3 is CASSSDLTYQPQHF. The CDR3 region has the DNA TGTGCCAGCAGCTCGGACCTGACCTATCAGCCCCAGCATTTT.

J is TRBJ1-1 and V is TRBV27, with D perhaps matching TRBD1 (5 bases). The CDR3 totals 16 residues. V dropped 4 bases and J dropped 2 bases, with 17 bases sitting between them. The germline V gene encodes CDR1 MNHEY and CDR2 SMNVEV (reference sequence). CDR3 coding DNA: TGTGCCAGCAGTTCCCTCGGGGGTAGGGACAACACTGAAGCTTTCTTT. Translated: CASSSLGGRDNTEAFF.

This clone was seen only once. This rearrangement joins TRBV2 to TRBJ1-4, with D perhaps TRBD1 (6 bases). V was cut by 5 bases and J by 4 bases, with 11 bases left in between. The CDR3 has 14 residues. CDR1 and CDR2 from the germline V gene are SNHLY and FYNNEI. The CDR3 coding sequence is TGTGCCAGCAGTTGGGACAACGGTAATGAAAAACTGTTTTTT. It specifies CASSWDNGNEKLFF. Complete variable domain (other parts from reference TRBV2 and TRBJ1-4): EPEVTQTPSHQVTQMGQEVILRCVPISNHLYFYWYRQILGQKVEFLVSFYNNEISEKSEIFDDQFSVERPDGSNFTLKIRSTKLEDSAMYFCASSWDNGNEKLFFGSGTQLSVL.

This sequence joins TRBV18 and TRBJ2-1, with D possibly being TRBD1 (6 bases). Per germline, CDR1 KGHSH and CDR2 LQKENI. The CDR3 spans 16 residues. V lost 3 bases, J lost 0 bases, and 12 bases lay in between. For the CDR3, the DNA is TGTGCCAGCTCACCGCAAGGGGGAATCTCCTACAATGAGCAGTTCTTC. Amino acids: CASSPQGGISYNEQFF.

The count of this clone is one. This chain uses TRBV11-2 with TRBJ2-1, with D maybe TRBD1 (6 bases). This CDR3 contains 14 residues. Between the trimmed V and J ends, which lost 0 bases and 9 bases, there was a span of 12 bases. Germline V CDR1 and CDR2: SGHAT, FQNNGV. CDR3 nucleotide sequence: TGTGCCAGCAGCTTAGAGTCAGGGGTGGGTGAGCAGTTCTTC. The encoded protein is CASSLESGVGEQFF. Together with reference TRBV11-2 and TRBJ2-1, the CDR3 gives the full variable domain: EAGVAQSPRYKIIEKRQSVAFWCNPISGHATLYWYQQILGQGPKLLIQFQNNGVVDDSQLPKDRFSAERLKGVDSTLKIQPAKLEDSAVYLCASSLESGVGEQFFGPGTRLTVL.

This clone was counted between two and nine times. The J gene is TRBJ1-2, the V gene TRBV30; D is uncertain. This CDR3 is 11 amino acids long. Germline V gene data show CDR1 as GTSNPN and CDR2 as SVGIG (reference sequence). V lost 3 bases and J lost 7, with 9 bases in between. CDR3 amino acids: CAWRDPSGYTF. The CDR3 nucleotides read TGTGCCTGGAGGGATCCGTCTGGCTACACCTTC.

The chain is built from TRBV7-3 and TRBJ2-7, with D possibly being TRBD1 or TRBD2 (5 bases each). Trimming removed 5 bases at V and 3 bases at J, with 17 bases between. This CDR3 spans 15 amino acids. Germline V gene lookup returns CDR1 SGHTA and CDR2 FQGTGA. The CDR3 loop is CASSPHPGTGYEQYF. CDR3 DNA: TGTGCCAGCAGCCCCCACCCCGGGACGGGCTACGAGCAGTACTTC.

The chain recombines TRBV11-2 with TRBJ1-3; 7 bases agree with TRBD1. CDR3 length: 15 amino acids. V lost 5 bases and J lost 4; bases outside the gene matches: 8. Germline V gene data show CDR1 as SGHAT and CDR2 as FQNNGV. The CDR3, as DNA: TGTGCCAGCAGCCGGGACAGTGGTAACGGAAACACCATATATTTT. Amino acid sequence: CASSRDSGNGNTIYF. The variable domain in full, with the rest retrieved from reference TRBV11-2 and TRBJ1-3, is EAGVAQSPRYKIIEKRQSVAFWCNPISGHATLYWYQQILGQGPKLLIQFQNNGVVDDSQLPKDRFSAERLKGVDSTLKIQPAKLEDSAVYLCASSRDSGNGNTIYFGEGSWLTVV.

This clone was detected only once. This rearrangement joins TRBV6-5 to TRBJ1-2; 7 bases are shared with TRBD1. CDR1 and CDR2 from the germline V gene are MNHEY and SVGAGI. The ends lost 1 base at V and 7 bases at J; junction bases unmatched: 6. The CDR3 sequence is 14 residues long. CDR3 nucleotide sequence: TGTGCCAGCAGTTACTTGGGACAGAGAAGTGGCTACACCTTC. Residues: CASSYLGQRSGYTF.

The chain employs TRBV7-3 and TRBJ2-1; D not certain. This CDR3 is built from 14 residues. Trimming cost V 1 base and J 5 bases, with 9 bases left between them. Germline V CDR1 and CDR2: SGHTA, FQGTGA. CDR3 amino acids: CASSLNPGDNEQFF. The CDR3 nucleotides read TGTGCCAGCAGCTTAAATCCGGGCGACAATGAGCAGTTCTTC.

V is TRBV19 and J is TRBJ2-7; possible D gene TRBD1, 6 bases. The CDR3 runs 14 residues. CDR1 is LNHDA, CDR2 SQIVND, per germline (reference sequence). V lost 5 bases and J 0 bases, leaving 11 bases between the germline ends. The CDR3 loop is CASSEPGHSYEQYF. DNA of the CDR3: TGTGCCAGTAGTGAGCCGGGACACTCCTACGAGCAGTACTTC.